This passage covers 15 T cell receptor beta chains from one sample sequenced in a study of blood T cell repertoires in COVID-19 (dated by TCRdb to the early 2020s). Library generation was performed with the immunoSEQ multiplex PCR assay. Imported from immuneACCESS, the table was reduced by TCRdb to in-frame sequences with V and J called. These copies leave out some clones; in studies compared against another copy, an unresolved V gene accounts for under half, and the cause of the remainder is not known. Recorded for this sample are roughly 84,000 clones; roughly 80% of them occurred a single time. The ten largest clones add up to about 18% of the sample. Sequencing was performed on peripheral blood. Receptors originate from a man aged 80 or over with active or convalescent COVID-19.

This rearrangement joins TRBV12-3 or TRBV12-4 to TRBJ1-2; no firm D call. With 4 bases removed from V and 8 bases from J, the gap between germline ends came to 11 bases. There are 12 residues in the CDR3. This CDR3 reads CASSYEPRGYTF. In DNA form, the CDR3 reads TGTGCCAGCAGTTACGAACCCCGGGGCTACACCTTC.

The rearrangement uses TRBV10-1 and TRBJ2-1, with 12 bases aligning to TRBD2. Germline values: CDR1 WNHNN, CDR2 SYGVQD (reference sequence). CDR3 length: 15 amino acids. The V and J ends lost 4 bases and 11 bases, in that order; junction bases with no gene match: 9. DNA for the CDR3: TGCGCCAGCAGTGTGTCCACTAGCGGGGGGAATCAGCAGTTCTTC. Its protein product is CASSVSTSGGNQQFF.

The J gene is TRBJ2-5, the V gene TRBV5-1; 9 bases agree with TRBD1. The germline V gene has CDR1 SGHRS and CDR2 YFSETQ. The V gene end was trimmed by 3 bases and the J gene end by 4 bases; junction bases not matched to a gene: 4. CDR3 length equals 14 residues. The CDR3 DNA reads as TGCGCCAGCAGCTCTACAGGGGGCGCAGAGACCCAGTACTTC. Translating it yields CASSSTGGAETQYF.

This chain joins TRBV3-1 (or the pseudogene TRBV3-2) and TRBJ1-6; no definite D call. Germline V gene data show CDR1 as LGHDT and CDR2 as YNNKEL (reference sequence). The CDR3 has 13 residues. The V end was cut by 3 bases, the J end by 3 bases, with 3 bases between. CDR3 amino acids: CASSHLYNSPLHF. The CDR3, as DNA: TGTGCCAGCAGCCACCTCTATAATTCACCCCTCCACTTT.

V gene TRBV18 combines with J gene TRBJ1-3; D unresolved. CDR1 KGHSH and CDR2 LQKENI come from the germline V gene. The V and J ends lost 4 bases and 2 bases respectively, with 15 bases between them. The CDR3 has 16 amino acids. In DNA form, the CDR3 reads TGTGCCAGCTCACTAGGGTCCGCGGGGACTGGAAACACCATATATTTT. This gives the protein CASSLGSAGTGNTIYF. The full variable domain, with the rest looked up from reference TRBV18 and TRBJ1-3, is NAGVMQNPRHLVRRRGQEARLRCSPMKGHSHVYWYRQLPEEGLKFMVYLQKENIIDESGMPKERFSAEFPKEGPSILRIQQVVRGDSAAYFCASSLGSAGTGNTIYFGEGSWLTVV.

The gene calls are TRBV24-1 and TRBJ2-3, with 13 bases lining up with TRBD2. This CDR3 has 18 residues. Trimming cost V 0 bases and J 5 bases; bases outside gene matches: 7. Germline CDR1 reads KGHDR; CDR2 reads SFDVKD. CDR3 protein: CATSDLGGLAGAKDTQYF. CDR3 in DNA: TGTGCCACCAGTGATTTGGGTGGACTAGCGGGAGCTAAAGATACGCAGTATTTT.

CDR3 residues: CASSPSGSNQPQHF. Written as DNA, the CDR3 is TGTGCCAGCTCGCCGTCCGGTAGCAATCAGCCCCAGCATTTT. This chain joins TRBV18 and TRBJ1-5; D gene uncertain. Germline CDR1 reads KGHSH; CDR2 reads LQKENI. The CDR3 contains 14 residues. V shed 6 bases and J shed 0 bases, with 9 bases lying between them.

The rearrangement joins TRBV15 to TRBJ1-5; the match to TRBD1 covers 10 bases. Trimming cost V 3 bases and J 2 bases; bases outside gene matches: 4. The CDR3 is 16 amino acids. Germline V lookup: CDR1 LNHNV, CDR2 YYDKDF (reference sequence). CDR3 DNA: TGTGCCACCAGCAGCGACAGGGGGCTGGGCAATCAGCCCCAGCATTTT. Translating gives CATSSDRGLGNQPQHF.

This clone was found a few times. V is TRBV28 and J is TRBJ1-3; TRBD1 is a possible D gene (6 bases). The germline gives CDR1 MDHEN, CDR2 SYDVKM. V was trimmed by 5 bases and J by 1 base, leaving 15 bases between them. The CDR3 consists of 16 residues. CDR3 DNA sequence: TGTGCCAGCAGTCAACAGGGAGCTCTTTCTGGAAACACCATATATTTT. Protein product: CASSQQGALSGNTIYF.

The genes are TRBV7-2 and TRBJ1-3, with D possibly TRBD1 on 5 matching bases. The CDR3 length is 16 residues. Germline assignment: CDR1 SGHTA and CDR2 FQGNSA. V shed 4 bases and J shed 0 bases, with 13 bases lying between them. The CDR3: CASSSDSAYSGNTIYF. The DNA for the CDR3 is TGTGCCAGCAGCTCCGACAGCGCCTACTCTGGAAACACCATATATTTT. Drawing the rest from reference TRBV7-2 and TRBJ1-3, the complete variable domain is GAGVSQSPSNKVTEKGKDVELRCDPISGHTALYWYRQSLGQGLEFLIYFQGNSAPDKSGLPSDRFSAERTGGSVSTLTIQRTQQEDSAVYLCASSSDSAYSGNTIYFGEGSWLTVV.

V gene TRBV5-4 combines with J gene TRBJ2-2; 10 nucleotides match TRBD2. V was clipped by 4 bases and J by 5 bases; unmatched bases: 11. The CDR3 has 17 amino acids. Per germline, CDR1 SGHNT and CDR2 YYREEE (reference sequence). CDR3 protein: CASSPWTAAGGTGELFF. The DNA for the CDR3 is TGTGCCAGCAGCCCTTGGACTGCAGCGGGGGGGACCGGGGAGCTGTTTTTT. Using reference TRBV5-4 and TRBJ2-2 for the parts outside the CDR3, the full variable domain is ETGVTQSPTHLIKTRGQQVTLRCSSQSGHNTVSWYQQALGQGPQFIFQYYREEENGRGNFPPRFSGLQFPNYSSELNVNALELDDSALYLCASSPWTAAGGTGELFFGEGSRLTVL.

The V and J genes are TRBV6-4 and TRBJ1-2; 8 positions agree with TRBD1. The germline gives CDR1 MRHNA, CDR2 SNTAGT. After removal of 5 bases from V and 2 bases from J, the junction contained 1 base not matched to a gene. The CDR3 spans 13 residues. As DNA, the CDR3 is TGTGCCAGCAGTCGGGACAGGAACTATGGCTACACCTTC. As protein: CASSRDRNYGYTF.

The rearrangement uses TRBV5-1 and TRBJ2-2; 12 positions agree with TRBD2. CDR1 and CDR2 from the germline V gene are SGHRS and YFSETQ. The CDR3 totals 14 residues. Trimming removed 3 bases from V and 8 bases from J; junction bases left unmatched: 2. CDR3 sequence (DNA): TGCGCCAGCAGCTCCGGACTAGCGGGAGGGGAGCTGTTTTTT. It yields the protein CASSSGLAGGELFF.

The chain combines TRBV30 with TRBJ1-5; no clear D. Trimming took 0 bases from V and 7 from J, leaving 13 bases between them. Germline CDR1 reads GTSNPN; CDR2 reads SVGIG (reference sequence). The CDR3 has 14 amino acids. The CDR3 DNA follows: TGTGCCTGGAGTGTAGTCGGCGCCGGGCAGCCCCAGCATTTT. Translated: CAWSVVGAGQPQHF.

CDR3 coding DNA: TGCGCCAGCAGCTTTACCGGGATTGAAGCTTTCTTT. This translates into CASSFTGIEAFF. The V call is TRBV5-1, the J call TRBJ1-1; D gene uncertain. Trimming pared 2 bases from V and 7 bases from J, leaving 9 bases between. The germline gives CDR1 SGHRS, CDR2 YFSETQ. The CDR3 consists of 12 residues.